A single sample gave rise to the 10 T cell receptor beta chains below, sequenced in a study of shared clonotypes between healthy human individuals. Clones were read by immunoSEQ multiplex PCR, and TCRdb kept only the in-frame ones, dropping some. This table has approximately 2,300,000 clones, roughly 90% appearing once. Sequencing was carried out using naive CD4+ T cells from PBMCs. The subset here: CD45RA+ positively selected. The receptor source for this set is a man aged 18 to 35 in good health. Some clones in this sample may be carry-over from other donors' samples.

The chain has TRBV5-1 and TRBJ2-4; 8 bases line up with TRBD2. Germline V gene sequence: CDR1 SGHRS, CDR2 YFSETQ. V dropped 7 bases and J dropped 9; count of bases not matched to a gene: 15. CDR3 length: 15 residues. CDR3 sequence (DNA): TGCGCCAGCCAGTTTGAGGGAGCGGGAGTCAGCATTCAGTACTTC. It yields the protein CASQFEGAGVSIQYF.

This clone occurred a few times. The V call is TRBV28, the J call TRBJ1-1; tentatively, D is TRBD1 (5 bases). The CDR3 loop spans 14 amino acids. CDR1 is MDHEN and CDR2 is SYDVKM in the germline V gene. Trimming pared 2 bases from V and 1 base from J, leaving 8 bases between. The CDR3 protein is CASSLMGENTEAFF. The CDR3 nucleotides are TGTGCCAGCAGTTTAATGGGGGAGAACACTGAAGCTTTCTTT.

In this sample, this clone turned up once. The CDR3 loop is CASRGAIGYTF. In DNA form, the CDR3 reads TGTGCCAGCAGAGGAGCGATTGGCTACACCTTC. The chain carries TRBV27 and TRBJ1-2; D is ambiguous. The CDR3 has 11 amino acids. V lost 6 bases and J 7 bases, leaving 9 bases between the germline ends. CDR1 and CDR2 from the germline V gene are MNHEY and SMNVEV (reference sequence).

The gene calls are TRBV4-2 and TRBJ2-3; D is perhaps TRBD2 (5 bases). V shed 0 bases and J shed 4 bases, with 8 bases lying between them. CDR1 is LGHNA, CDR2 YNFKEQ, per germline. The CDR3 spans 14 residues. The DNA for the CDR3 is TGTGCCAGCAGCCAAGAGATCGGGGCAGATACGCAGTATTTT. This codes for CASSQEIGADTQYF.

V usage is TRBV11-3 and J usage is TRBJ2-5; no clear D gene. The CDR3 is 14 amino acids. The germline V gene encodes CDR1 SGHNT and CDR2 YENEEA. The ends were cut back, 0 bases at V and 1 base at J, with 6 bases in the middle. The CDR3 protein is CASSLDRTQETQYF. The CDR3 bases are TGTGCCAGCAGCTTAGACAGGACCCAAGAGACCCAGTACTTC.

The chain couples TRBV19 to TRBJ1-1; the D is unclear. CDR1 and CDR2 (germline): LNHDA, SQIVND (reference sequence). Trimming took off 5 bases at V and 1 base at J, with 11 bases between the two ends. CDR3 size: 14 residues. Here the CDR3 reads CASSVGPSNTEAFF. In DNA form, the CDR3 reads TGTGCCAGTAGTGTAGGGCCCTCGAACACTGAAGCTTTCTTT.

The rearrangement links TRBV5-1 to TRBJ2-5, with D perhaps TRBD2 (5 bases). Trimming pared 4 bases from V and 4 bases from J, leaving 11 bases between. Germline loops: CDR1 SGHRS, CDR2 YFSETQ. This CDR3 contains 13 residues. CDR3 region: CASSGMGRETQYF. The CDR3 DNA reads TGCGCCAGCAGCGGGATGGGGAGAGAGACCCAGTACTTC.

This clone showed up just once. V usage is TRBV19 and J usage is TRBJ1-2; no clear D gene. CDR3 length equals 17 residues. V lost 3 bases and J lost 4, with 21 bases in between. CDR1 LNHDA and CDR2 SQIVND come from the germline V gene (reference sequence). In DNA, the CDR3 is TGTGCCAGTAGTATCCGGCAAGGCCCCACCCTTAGCTATGGCTACACCTTC. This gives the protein CASSIRQGPTLSYGYTF.

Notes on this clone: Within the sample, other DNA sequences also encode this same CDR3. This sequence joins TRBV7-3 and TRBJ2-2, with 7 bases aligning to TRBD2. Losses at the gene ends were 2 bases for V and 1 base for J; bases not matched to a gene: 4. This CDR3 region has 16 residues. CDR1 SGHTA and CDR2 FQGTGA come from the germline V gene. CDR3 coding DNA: TGTGCCAGCAGCTTAGTTGCGGGAGAGAACACCGGGGAGCTGTTTTTT. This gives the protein CASSLVAGENTGELFF.

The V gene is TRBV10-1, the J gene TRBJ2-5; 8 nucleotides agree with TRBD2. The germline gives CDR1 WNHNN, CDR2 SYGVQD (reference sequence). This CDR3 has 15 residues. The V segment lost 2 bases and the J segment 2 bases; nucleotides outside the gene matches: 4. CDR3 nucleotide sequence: TGCGCCAGCAGTGAGACGGGAGGGCGACAAGAGACCCAGTACTTC. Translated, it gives CASSETGGRQETQYF.